Below are 21 T cell receptor beta chains sequenced from a single sample in a study of blood T cell repertoires in COVID-19. Using immunoSEQ multiplex PCR, the repertoire was profiled, and TCRdb retains in-frame clones only, with some absent. The repertoire holds around 200,000 clones, with 88% as singletons. Sample: peripheral blood. The receptors were gathered from a man aged 18 to 30 with active or convalescent COVID-19.

This clone was recorded only once. The chain couples TRBV6-5 to TRBJ1-5, with 7 bases aligning to TRBD1. V lost 4 bases, J lost 4 bases, and 10 bases stayed unmatched. This CDR3 has 16 amino acids. Per germline, CDR1 MNHEY and CDR2 SVGAGI. In DNA, the CDR3 is TGTGCCAGCAGTTCAACAGGGGTTTGGGCAAATCAGCCCCAGCATTTT. It is translated as CASSSTGVWANQPQHF.

The J gene is TRBJ1-6, the V gene TRBV6-1; a weak D match, TRBD1 (5 bases). This CDR3 comprises 16 residues. V was cut by 3 bases and J by 0 bases, with 9 bases left in between. The V gene's germline CDR1 is MNHNS and CDR2 SASEGT. The CDR3 is CASSDQGSSYNSPLHF. CDR3 sequence (DNA): TGTGCCAGCAGTGATCAGGGCAGCTCCTATAATTCACCCCTCCACTTT.

The gene calls are TRBV5-5 and TRBJ2-5; 13 bases agree with TRBD2. Germline-derived CDR1 and CDR2 are SGHKS and YYEKEE (reference sequence). V trimming: 3 bases; J trimming: 2 bases; junction bases outside the gene matches: 7. The CDR3 length is 17 residues. The CDR3 region is CASSWTGTSGTQETQYF. The CDR3 DNA reads TGTGCCAGCAGCTGGACGGGGACTAGCGGGACTCAAGAGACCCAGTACTTC.

V usage is TRBV2 and J usage is TRBJ2-7; 8 bases are a match to TRBD1. The junction had 6 bases not matched to a gene; V was cut back by 5 bases and J by 0 bases. The CDR3 has 15 residues. Germline assignment: CDR1 SNHLY and CDR2 FYNNEI. CDR3: CASSRTGGTSYEQYF. CDR3 coding DNA: TGTGCCAGCAGTCGCACAGGGGGTACCTCCTACGAGCAGTACTTC.

The rearrangement uses TRBV5-1 and TRBJ2-4, with D uncertain. Germline CDR1 and CDR2: SGHRS and YFSETQ. The CDR3 extends over 13 amino acids. V was cut by 7 bases and J by 0 bases, with 8 bases left in between. This CDR3 is CASANLAKNIQYF. DNA for the CDR3: TGCGCCAGCGCCAACTTAGCCAAAAACATTCAGTACTTC.

The CDR3 is CASSLGGRMDEKLFF. CDR3 coding DNA: TGTGCCAGCAGCTTAGGAGGTAGAATGGATGAAAAACTGTTTTTT. The chain carries TRBV11-2 and TRBJ1-4; D call uncertain. The CDR3 totals 15 residues. Per germline, CDR1 SGHAT and CDR2 FQNNGV. The V end lost 1 base, the J end lost 6 bases, and 12 bases lay between the germline ends.

As for this clone: Other DNA sequences in the sample encode the same CDR3. The V and J genes are TRBV3-1 (or the pseudogene TRBV3-2) and TRBJ2-3; tentatively, D is TRBD2 (5 bases). V was cut by 3 bases and J by 0 bases, with 10 bases left in between. Germline CDR1 and CDR2: LGHDT and YNNKEL (reference sequence). The CDR3 spans 15 residues. Here the CDR3 reads CASSQEGGSTDTQYF. The CDR3 DNA sequence: TGTGCCAGCAGCCAGGAAGGCGGGAGCACAGATACGCAGTATTTT.

CDR3 bases: TGCGCCAGCAGCTTGGTAACGGGGACTGAAGCTTTCTTT. Its translation: CASSLVTGTEAFF. The chain links TRBV5-1 to TRBJ1-1, with D unclear. The CDR3 has 13 amino acids. Germline V lookup: CDR1 SGHRS, CDR2 YFSETQ. Trimming cost V 0 bases and J 5 bases, with 8 bases left between them.

The genes are TRBV11-2 and TRBJ1-1; a possible D gene is TRBD1 (5 bases). CDR3 length equals 17 residues. The ends were cut back, 1 base at V and 1 base at J, with 16 bases in the middle. The V gene's germline CDR1 is SGHAT and CDR2 FQNNGV. The CDR3: CASSLVGDWGRNTEAFF. For the CDR3, the DNA is TGTGCCAGCAGCTTAGTAGGGGATTGGGGAAGGAACACTGAAGCTTTCTTT.

V and J are TRBV7-8 and TRBJ1-5; 8 positions agree with TRBD1. The CDR3 runs 13 residues. The trim removed 6 bases at V and 5 bases at J, leaving 3 bases unmatched. Germline V gives CDR1 SGHVS, CDR2 FQNEAQ. This CDR3 reads CASRPTGDQPQHF. Here the CDR3 DNA reads TGTGCCAGCAGACCGACAGGGGATCAGCCCCAGCATTTT.

This chain connects TRBV4-2 to TRBJ2-2; D not certain. This CDR3 has 15 residues. Germline CDR1 LGHNA, CDR2 YNFKEQ. Trimming removed 4 bases at V and 1 base at J, with 10 bases between. CDR3: CASSREALNTGELFF. CDR3 DNA: TGTGCCAGCAGCCGAGAGGCCCTGAACACCGGGGAGCTGTTTTTT.

The rearrangement joins TRBV18 to TRBJ1-1; D gene unclear. CDR1 and CDR2 (germline): KGHSH, LQKENI. This CDR3 has 14 amino acids. V lost 3 bases to trimming and J lost 4 bases, with 12 bases between them. CDR3 sequence: CASSPGKAGTEAFF. The CDR3 nucleotides read TGTGCCAGCTCACCGGGGAAGGCGGGCACTGAAGCTTTCTTT. The whole variable domain, remainder taken from reference TRBV18 and TRBJ1-1, is NAGVMQNPRHLVRRRGQEARLRCSPMKGHSHVYWYRQLPEEGLKFMVYLQKENIIDESGMPKERFSAEFPKEGPSILRIQQVVRGDSAAYFCASSPGKAGTEAFFGQGTRLTVV.

The chain joins TRBV7-2 to TRBJ2-2, with D perhaps TRBD1 (5 bases). The CDR3 totals 14 residues. Germline CDR1 is SGHTA and CDR2 is FQGNSA. V was cut by 5 bases and J by 1 base, with 8 bases left in between. The DNA of the CDR3 is TGTGCCAGCAGCAATAGGGGGAACACCGGGGAGCTGTTTTTT. This translates into CASSNRGNTGELFF. The complete variable domain, with remaining parts taken from reference TRBV7-2 and TRBJ2-2, reads GAGVSQSPSNKVTEKGKDVELRCDPISGHTALYWYRQSLGQGLEFLIYFQGNSAPDKSGLPSDRFSAERTGGSVSTLTIQRTQQEDSAVYLCASSNRGNTGELFFGEGSRLTVL.

This chain uses TRBV9 with TRBJ1-3; D possibly corresponds to TRBD1 (5 bases). V lost 0 bases to trimming and J lost 2 bases, with 12 bases between them. This CDR3 spans 16 amino acids. Germline assignment: CDR1 SGDLS and CDR2 YYNGEE. The CDR3 reads CASSVGLGGTGNTIYF. CDR3 nucleotides: TGTGCCAGCAGCGTAGGTTTGGGGGGTACTGGAAACACCATATATTTT.

J is TRBJ1-1 and V is TRBV5-4, with 7 nucleotides matching TRBD1. Germline V gene lookup returns CDR1 SGHNT and CDR2 YYREEE (reference sequence). This CDR3 comprises 16 residues. Trimming at V came to 2 bases and at J to 5 bases, leaving 12 bases not matched to a gene. CDR3 sequence reads: CASSFWGQGGWTEAFF. CDR3 DNA sequence: TGTGCCAGCAGCTTCTGGGGGCAGGGGGGTTGGACTGAAGCTTTCTTT.

The rearrangement uses TRBV29-1 and TRBJ1-1, with a tentative D call TRBD1 (5 bases). V lost 2 bases to trimming and J lost 2 bases, with 15 bases between them. CDR1 and CDR2 from the germline V gene are SQVTM and ANQGSEA. The length of the CDR3 is 15 residues. This CDR3 reads CSVERQRAPNTEAFF. The CDR3 DNA reads TGCAGCGTTGAACGACAGCGAGCCCCAAACACTGAAGCTTTCTTT.

The chain carries TRBV27 and TRBJ2-7; D is perhaps TRBD1 (5 bases). The V end was cut by 4 bases, the J end by 5 bases, with 12 bases between. The CDR3 is 13 amino acids. The germline V gene has CDR1 MNHEY and CDR2 SMNVEV (reference sequence). This CDR3 is CASSSSLQDEQYF. The CDR3 nucleotides read TGTGCCAGCAGTTCCAGCCTACAGGACGAGCAGTACTTC.

The CDR3, as DNA: TGTGCCAGCAGTGAAGCGGGGGGATGGGAAAAACTGTTTTTT. Translation gives CASSEAGGWEKLFF. This chain joins TRBV6-1 and TRBJ1-4; a weak D match, TRBD1 (5 bases). Germline V gene data show CDR1 as MNHNS and CDR2 as SASEGT. This CDR3 contains 14 residues. The germline V and J ends were trimmed by 0 bases and 8 bases, with 10 bases remaining between them.

The chain uses TRBV19 and TRBJ1-4; a weak D match, TRBD1 (6 bases). V shed 4 bases and J shed 3 bases, with 12 bases lying between them. There are 15 residues in the CDR3. Germline loops: CDR1 LNHDA, CDR2 SQIVND (reference sequence). Here the CDR3 reads CASSTPGQANEKLFF. DNA of the CDR3: TGTGCCAGTAGTACCCCGGGACAAGCTAATGAAAAACTGTTTTTT.

V gene TRBV24-1 combines with J gene TRBJ2-3; D perhaps matches TRBD1 (7 bases). The V gene's germline CDR1 is KGHDR and CDR2 SFDVKD. CDR3 size: 15 residues. V was pared by 1 base and J by 7 bases, with 14 bases between. The CDR3 here is CATSDFRGAINTQYF. The CDR3 nucleotides are TGTGCCACCAGTGATTTCAGGGGGGCCATAAATACGCAGTATTTT.

The chain links TRBV19 to TRBJ1-2; 7 nucleotides align to TRBD1. The V gene end was trimmed by 4 bases and the J gene end by 4 bases; junction bases not matched to a gene: 9. Per germline, CDR1 LNHDA and CDR2 SQIVND (reference sequence). The CDR3 spans 15 residues. The CDR3 sequence: CASSRTGPGFYGYTF. The CDR3 nucleotides read TGTGCCAGTAGTAGGACAGGCCCTGGATTCTATGGCTACACCTTC.